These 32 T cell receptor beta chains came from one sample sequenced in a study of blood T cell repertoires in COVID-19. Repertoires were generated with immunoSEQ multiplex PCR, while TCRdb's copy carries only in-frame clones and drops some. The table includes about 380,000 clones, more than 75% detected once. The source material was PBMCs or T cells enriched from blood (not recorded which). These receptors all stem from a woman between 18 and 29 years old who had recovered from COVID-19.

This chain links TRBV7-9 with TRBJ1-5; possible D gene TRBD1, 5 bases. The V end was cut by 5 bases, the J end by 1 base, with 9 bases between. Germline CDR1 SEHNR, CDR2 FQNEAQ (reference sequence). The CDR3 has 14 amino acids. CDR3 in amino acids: CASSMAGSNQPQHF. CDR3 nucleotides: TGTGCCAGCAGCATGGCAGGGAGCAATCAGCCCCAGCATTTT.

Here the CDR3 reads CASSWGTDHNQPQHF. The DNA for the CDR3 is TGTGCCAGCAGTTGGGGGACAGACCACAATCAGCCCCAGCATTTT. J is TRBJ1-5 and V is TRBV2; 7 bases agree with TRBD1. V lost 5 bases and J lost 3; bases outside the gene matches: 7. Germline CDR1 SNHLY, CDR2 FYNNEI. The CDR3 runs to 15 residues.

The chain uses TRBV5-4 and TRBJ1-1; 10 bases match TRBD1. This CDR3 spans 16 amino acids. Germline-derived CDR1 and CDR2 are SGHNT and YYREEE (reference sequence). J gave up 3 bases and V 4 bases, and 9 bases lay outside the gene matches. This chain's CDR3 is CASSHRTGGGDTEAFF. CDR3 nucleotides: TGTGCCAGCAGCCACCGGACAGGGGGTGGGGACACTGAAGCTTTCTTT.

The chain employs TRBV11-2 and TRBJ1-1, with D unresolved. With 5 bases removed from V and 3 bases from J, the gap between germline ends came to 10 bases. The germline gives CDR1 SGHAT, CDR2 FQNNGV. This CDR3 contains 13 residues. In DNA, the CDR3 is TGTGCCAGCAGCCGTAACTCGTACACTGAAGCTTTCTTT. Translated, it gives CASSRNSYTEAFF.

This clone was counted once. The CDR3 DNA reads as TGCGCCAGCCGCCCAGCGGGACTTTACGAGCAGTACTTC. It codes for CASRPAGLYEQYF. The rearrangement joins TRBV5-1 to TRBJ2-7; 7 bases agree with TRBD2. The CDR3 covers 13 residues. The V segment lost 7 bases and the J segment 4 bases; nucleotides outside the gene matches: 8. Germline-derived CDR1 and CDR2 are SGHRS and YFSETQ.

The CDR3 spells CASSYFGGDTEAFF. For the CDR3, the DNA is TGTGCCAGCAGTTACTTCGGGGGGGACACTGAAGCTTTCTTT. The rearrangement joins TRBV6-2 or TRBV6-3 to TRBJ1-1; D perhaps matches TRBD1 (5 bases). V was trimmed by 1 base and J by 3 bases, leaving 9 bases between them. CDR3 length: 14 amino acids. Germline assignment: CDR1 MNHEY and CDR2 SVGEGT.

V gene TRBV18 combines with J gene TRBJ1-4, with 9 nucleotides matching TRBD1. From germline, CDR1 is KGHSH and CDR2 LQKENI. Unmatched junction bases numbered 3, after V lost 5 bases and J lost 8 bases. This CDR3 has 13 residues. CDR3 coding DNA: TGTGCCAGCTCAGCGACAGGGGGAGAAAAACTGTTTTTT. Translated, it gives CASSATGGEKLFF. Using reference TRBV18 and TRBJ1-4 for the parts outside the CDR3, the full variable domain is NAGVMQNPRHLVRRRGQEARLRCSPMKGHSHVYWYRQLPEEGLKFMVYLQKENIIDESGMPKERFSAEFPKEGPSILRIQQVVRGDSAAYFCASSATGGEKLFFGSGTQLSVL.

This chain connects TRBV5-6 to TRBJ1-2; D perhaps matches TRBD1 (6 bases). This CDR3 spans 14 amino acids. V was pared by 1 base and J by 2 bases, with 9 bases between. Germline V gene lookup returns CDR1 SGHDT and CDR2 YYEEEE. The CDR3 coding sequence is TGTGCCAGCAGCTTGATTACAGGGAACTATGGCTACACCTTC. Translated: CASSLITGNYGYTF. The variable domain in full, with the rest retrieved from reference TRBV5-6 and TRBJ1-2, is DAGVTQSPTHLIKTRGQQVTLRCSPKSGHDTVSWYQQALGQGPQFIFQYYEEEERQRGNFPDRFSGHQFPNYSSELNVNALLLGDSALYLCASSLITGNYGYTFGSGTRLTVV.

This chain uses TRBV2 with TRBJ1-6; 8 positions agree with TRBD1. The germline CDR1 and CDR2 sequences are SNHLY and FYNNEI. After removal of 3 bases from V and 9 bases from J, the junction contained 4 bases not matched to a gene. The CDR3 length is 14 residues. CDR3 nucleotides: TGTGCCAGCAGTGATGGACAGGGTGTTTCACCCCTCCACTTT. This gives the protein CASSDGQGVSPLHF.

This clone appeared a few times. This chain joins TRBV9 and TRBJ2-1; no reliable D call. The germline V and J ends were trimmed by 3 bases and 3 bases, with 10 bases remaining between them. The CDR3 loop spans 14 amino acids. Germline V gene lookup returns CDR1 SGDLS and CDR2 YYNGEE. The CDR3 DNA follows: TGTGCCAGCAGCGATTTTCCAGGCTACAATGAGCAGTTCTTC. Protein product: CASSDFPGYNEQFF.

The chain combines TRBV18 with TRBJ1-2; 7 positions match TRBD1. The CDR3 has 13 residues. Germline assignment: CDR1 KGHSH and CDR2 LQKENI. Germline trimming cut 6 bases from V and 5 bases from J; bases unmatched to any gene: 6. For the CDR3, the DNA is TGTGCCAGCTCCGCGACAGGGTTATATGGCTACACCTTC. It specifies CASSATGLYGYTF.

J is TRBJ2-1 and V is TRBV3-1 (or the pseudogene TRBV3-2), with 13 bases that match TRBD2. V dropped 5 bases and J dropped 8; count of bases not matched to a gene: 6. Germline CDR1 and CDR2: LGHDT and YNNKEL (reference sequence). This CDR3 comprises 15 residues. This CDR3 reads CASSVTSGGADEQFF. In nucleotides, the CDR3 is TGTGCCAGCAGCGTTACTAGCGGGGGGGCCGATGAGCAGTTCTTC.

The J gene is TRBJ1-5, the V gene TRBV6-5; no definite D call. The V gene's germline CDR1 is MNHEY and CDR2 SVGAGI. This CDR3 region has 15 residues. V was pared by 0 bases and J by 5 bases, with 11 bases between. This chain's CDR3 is CASSYSGPEDQPQHF. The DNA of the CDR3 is TGTGCCAGCAGTTACTCAGGGCCGGAGGATCAGCCCCAGCATTTT.

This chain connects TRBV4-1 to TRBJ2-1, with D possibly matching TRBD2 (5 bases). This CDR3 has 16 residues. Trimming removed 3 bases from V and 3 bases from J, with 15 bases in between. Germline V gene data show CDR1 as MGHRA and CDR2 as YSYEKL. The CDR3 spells CASSQELDGLYNEQFF. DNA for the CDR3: TGCGCCAGCAGCCAGGAACTAGACGGACTCTACAATGAGCAGTTCTTC.

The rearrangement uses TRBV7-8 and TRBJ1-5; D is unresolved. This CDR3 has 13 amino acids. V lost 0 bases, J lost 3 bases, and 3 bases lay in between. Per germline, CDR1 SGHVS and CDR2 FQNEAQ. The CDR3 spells CASSLAVNQPQHF. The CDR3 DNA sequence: TGTGCCAGCAGCTTAGCCGTCAATCAGCCCCAGCATTTT. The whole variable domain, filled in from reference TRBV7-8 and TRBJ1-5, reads GAGVSQSPRYKVAKRGQDVALRCDPISGHVSLFWYQQALGQGPEFLTYFQNEAQLDKSGLPSDRFFAERPEGSVSTLKIQRTQQEDSAVYLCASSLAVNQPQHFGDGTRLSIL.

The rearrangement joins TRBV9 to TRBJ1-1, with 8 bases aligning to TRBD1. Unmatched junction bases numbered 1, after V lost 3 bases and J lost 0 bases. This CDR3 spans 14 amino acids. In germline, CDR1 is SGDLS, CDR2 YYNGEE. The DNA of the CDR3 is TGTGCCAGCAGCGGGACAGGGATGAACACTGAAGCTTTCTTT. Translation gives CASSGTGMNTEAFF.

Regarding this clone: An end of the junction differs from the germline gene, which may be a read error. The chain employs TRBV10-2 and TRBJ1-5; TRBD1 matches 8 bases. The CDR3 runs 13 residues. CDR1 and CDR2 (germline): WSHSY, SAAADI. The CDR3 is CASSEQGGQRQHF. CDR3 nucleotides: TGCGCCAGCAGTGAACAGGGGGGACAGCGCCAGCATTTT.

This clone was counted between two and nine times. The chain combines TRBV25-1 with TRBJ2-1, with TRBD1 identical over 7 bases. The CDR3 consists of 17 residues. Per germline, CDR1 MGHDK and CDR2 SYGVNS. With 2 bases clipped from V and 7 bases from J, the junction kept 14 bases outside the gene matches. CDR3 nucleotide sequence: TGTGCCAGCAGTGAAGTTCTAGGGGGTAAGGGGGCGAATGAGCAGTTCTTC. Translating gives CASSEVLGGKGANEQFF.

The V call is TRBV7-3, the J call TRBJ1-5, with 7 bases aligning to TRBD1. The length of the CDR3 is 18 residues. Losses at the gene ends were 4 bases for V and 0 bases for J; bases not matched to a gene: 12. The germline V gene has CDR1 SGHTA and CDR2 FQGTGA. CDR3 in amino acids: CASSSMPPGQYSNQPQHF. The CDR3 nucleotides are TGTGCCAGCAGCTCCATGCCCCCGGGACAGTATAGCAATCAGCCCCAGCATTTT.

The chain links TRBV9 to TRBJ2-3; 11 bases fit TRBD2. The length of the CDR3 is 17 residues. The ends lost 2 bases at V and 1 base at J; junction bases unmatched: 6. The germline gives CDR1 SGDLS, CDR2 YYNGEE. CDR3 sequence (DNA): TGTGCCAGCAGCGTCGGTCTAGCGGGGGGTGGCACAGATACGCAGTATTTT. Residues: CASSVGLAGGGTDTQYF.

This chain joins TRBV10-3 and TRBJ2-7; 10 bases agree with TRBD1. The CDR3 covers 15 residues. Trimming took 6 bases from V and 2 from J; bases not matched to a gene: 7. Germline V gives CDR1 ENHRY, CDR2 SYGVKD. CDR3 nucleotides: TGTGCCATCAGAGGTCCCGGGACAGGGGCCTACGAGCAGTACTTC. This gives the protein CAIRGPGTGAYEQYF.

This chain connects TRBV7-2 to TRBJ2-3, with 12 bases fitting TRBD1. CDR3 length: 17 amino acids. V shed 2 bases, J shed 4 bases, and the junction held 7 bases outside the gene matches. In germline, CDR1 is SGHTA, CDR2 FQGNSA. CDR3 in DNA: TGTGCCAGCAGCTTATCTCCCGGGACAGGGGGCTCAGATACGCAGTATTTT. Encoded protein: CASSLSPGTGGSDTQYF.

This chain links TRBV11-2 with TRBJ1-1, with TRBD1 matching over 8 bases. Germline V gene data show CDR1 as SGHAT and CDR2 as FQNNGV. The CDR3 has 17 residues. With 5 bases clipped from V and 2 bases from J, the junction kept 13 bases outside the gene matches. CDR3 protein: CASSPNPGTGFNTEAFF. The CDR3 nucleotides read TGTGCCAGCAGCCCTAACCCCGGGACAGGTTTTAACACTGAAGCTTTCTTT.

The CDR3 here is CASDRGYEQYF. The DNA of the CDR3 is TGTGCCAGCGACCGGGGATACGAGCAGTACTTC. The chain combines TRBV25-1 with TRBJ2-7; possibly TRBD2 for D (5 bases). V was shortened by 8 bases and J by 4 bases, with 9 bases between the two germline ends. Germline assignment: CDR1 MGHDK and CDR2 SYGVNS. This CDR3 comprises 11 residues.

The CDR3 loop reads CASSFYRAAEKLFF. CDR3 nucleotides: TGTGCCAGCAGTTTTTACAGGGCGGCTGAAAAACTGTTTTTT. The rearrangement joins TRBV5-5 to TRBJ1-4; TRBD1 is a possible D gene (6 bases). Germline CDR1 reads SGHKS; CDR2 reads YYEKEE (reference sequence). This CDR3 is 14 amino acids long. The germline V and J ends were trimmed by 5 bases and 7 bases, with 15 bases remaining between them.

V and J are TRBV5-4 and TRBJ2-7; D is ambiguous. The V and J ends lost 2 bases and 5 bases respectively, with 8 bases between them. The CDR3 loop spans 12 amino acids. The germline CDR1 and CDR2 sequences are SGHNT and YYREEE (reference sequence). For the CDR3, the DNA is TGTGCCAGCAGCTTAGCATCCAACGAGCAGTACTTC. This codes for CASSLASNEQYF.

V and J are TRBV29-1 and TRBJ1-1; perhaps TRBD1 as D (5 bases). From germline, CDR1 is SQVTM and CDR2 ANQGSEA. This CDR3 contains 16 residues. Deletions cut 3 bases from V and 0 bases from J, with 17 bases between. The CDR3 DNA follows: TGCAGCGTTGACCGCGGGAACTCGGGGGTGAACACTGAAGCTTTCTTT. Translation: CSVDRGNSGVNTEAFF.

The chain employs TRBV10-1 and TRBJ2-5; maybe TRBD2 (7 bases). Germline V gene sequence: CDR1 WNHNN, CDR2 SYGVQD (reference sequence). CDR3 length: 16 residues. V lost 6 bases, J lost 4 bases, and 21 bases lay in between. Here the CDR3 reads CASSLAPSGGLETQYF. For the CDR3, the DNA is TGCGCCAGCAGCCTTGCGCCCTCGGGGGGCCTAGAGACCCAGTACTTC.

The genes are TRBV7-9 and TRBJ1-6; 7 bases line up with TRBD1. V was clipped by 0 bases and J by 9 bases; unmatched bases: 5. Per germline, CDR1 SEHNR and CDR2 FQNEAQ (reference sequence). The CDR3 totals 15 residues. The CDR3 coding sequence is TGTGCCAGCAGCTTAGCAGAGACAGGGCGTTCACCCCTCCACTTT. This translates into CASSLAETGRSPLHF.

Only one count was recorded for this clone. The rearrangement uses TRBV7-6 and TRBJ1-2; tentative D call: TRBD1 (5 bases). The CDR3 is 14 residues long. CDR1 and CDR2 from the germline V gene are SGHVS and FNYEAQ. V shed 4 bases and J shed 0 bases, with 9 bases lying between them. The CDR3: CASSSGTSNYGYTF. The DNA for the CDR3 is TGTGCCAGCAGCTCAGGGACTTCTAACTATGGCTACACCTTC.

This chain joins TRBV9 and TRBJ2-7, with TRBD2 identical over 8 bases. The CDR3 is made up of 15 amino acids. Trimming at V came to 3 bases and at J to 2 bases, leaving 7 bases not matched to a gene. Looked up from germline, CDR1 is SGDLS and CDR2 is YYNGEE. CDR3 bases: TGTGCCAGCAGCGGCGGCTCTAGCGGGCCCTACGAGCAGTACTTC. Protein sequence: CASSGGSSGPYEQYF.

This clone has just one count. CDR3 loop: CASSLTGVNTGELFF. Written as DNA, the CDR3 is TGCGCCAGCAGCTTGACAGGGGTTAACACCGGGGAGCTGTTTTTT. This rearrangement joins TRBV5-1 to TRBJ2-2, with 7 bases identical to TRBD1. Trimming removed 1 base from V and 2 bases from J; junction bases left unmatched: 2. CDR1 is SGHRS and CDR2 is YFSETQ in the germline V gene. This CDR3 region has 15 residues.